This TCR beta chain emerged from a study of blood T cell repertoires in COVID-19. As for the study in general: The study drew acute and convalescent COVID-19 samples from the United States, Italy and Spain.

Generated by immunoSEQ multiplex PCR, the TCRdb table keeps only in-frame clones and is missing some. The table records 65,000 to 100,000 clones, around 89% of them present only once. The length of the CDR3 is 14 residues. Trimming removed 2 bases from V and 4 bases from J; junction bases left unmatched: 5. Germline loops: CDR1 SGHRS, CDR2 YFSETQ. The sample taken for sequencing was peripheral blood. This TCR was recovered from a man over 45 with acute or convalescent COVID-19. V and J are TRBV5-1 and TRBJ1-2; 7 bases align to TRBD1. The CDR3 region has the DNA TGCGCCAGCAGCTTAGGGGGCCAGGGCTATGGCTACACCTTC. Translating gives CASSLGGQGYGYTF.